The entry below describes one T cell receptor beta chain. The data belong to a study of blood T cell repertoires in COVID-19. Turning to the study itself: Italy, Spain and the United States were the sources of the convalescent and acute COVID-19 samples.

Study processing details: Estimation of nucleated cell counts relied on the amplification of reference gene primers. The method was immunoSEQ multiplex PCR; TCRdb's version includes in-frame clones alone and lacks a portion of them. The V and J calls and the clone size are those of that table, but D and trimming were determined from the DNA. Among just over 300,000 clones listed, around nine tenths were seen once. Germline lookup yields CDR1 KGHDR and CDR2 SFDVKD. The CDR3 has 16 amino acids. J gave up 7 bases and V 4 bases, and 9 bases lay outside the gene matches. The receptor comes from a woman aged 30 to 39 with COVID-19, enrolled during active disease. The chain links TRBV24-1 to TRBJ1-6; 7 bases agree with TRBD1. The source material was peripheral blood. CDR3 protein: CATSDPRQGPNSPLHF. DNA of the CDR3: TGTGCCACCAGTGACCCGAGACAGGGCCCCAATTCACCCCTCCACTTT.